One TCR beta chain is described in this entry. Antigen unknown. Beta-chain TCR CDR3 regions were amplified from RNA transcripts. The workflow started with a first-round RT-PCR run with HTBI primers and then moved on to a second-round multiplex PCR. TCRdb analysed the multiplex PCR reads with MiXCR anew, one entry per CDR3 protein. Of roughly 1.1 million distinct CDR3 sequences in the sample, about 40% were seen once. The data belong to a study of Graves' ophthalmopathy and Graves' hyperthyroidism. Study-wide points: The 13-signature model separated ophthalmopathy from stable hyperthyroidism at 85% to 90% sensitivity and roughly 83% specificity.

New diagnoses, under 2 months' duration, and ages 18 to 65 characterized the hyperthyroidism patients. Excluded: other autoimmune disease, uncontrolled infection, pregnancy or lactation. The germline V gene encodes CDR1 SGHVS and CDR2 FQNEAQ. The CDR3 spans 14 residues. Trimming cost V 5 bases and J 8 bases, with 18 bases left between them. The sequencing input was peripheral blood or thyroid tissue (not recorded which). This rearrangement joins TRBV7-8 to TRBJ1-2; no definite D call. The sequence was collected from an adult man with Graves' hyperthyroidism. The chain's CDR3 is CASSMRGGEMGYTF. In DNA, the CDR3 is TGTGCCAGCAGCATGAGAGGTGGAGAAATGGGCTACACCTTC.